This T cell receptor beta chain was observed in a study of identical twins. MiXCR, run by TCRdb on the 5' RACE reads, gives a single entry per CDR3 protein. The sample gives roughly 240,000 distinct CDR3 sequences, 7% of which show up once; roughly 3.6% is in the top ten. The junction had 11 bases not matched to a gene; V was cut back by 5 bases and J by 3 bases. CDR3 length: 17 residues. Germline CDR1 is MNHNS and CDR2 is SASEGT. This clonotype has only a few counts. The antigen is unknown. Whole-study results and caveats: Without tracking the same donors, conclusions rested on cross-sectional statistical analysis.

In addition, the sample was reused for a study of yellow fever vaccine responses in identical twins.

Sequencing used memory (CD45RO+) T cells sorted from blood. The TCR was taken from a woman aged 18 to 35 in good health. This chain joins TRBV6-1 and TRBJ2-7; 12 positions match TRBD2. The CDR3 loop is CASSPPPTSGGFYEQYV. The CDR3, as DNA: TGTGCCAGCAGTCCCCCTCCGACTAGCGGGGGCTTCTACGAGCAGTACGTC.